Below, 13 T cell receptor beta chains from the same sample are listed, as sequenced in a study of low-dose radiotherapy and immunotherapy resistance in tumors. Primers used for first-strand cDNA, a TRAV- and TRBV-specific set, covered both alpha and beta chains. TCR amplification involved around 22 PCR cycles with a constant-region primer and V-primer adapter. MiXCR was run by TCRdb on the reads, yielding one entry per CDR3 protein. The sample holds fewer than 10,000 distinct CDR3 sequences, about 75% seen once. These receptor sequences come from a human donor with advanced metastatic prostate, ovarian, gallbladder or colorectal cancer (not recorded which). This table probably holds off-target reads from a library built for another chain.

V is TRBV29-1 and J is TRBJ1-2; maybe TRBD1 (6 bases). Germline-derived CDR1 and CDR2 are SQVTM and ANQGSEA. V was clipped by 6 bases and J by 4 bases, with 12 bases between them. The CDR3 runs to 12 residues. The DNA of the CDR3 is TGCAGCGTCGGCAGGGGACTCTATGGCTACACCTTC. This codes for CSVGRGLYGYTF.

This rearrangement joins TRBV4-2 to TRBJ2-7, with 11 bases identical to TRBD2. The CDR3 is 16 amino acids. Germline-derived CDR1 and CDR2 are LGHNA and YNFKEQ. J was trimmed by 5 bases and V by 0 bases; bases with no gene match: 6. The DNA for the CDR3 is TGTGCCAGCAGCCAAGACCTAGCGGGAGGTGACCACGAGCAGTACTTC. It encodes CASSQDLAGGDHEQYF.

This clonotype was seen a few times. The V and J genes are TRBV7-3 and TRBJ2-1; TRBD2 matches at 10 bases. The germline V gene encodes CDR1 SGHTA and CDR2 FQGTGA. Germline trimming cut 5 bases from V and 5 bases from J; bases unmatched to any gene: 6. The CDR3 is 15 residues long. CDR3 DNA sequence: TGTGCCAGCAGCCCGGGACTAGCGCGAAACAATGAGCAGTTCTTC. Its protein product is CASSPGLARNNEQFF.

The chain joins TRBV19 to TRBJ1-1; no definite D call. The V end was cut by 3 bases, the J end by 1 base, with 6 bases between. The germline V gene has CDR1 LNHDA and CDR2 SQIVND (reference sequence). This CDR3 is 13 amino acids long. CDR3 DNA sequence: TGTGCCAGTAGTATCGGGGAGAACACTGAAGCTTTCTTT. Its translation is CASSIGENTEAFF.

The V gene is TRBV2, the J gene TRBJ2-5; TRBD2 aligns across 7 bases. The CDR3 is 15 amino acids. Germline loops: CDR1 SNHLY, CDR2 FYNNEI. Trimming took 6 bases from V and 2 from J; bases not matched to a gene: 9. DNA of the CDR3: TGTGCCAGCAGCGTGGCGGGAGTAGATCAAGAGACCCAGTACTTC. This sequence encodes CASSVAGVDQETQYF.

This chain links TRBV20-1 with TRBJ2-5; D assignment may be TRBD1 or TRBD2 (5 bases each). The germline V gene encodes CDR1 DFQATT and CDR2 SNEGSKA (reference sequence). Trimming stripped 2 bases from V and 1 base from J, with 14 bases between. The CDR3 has 15 amino acids. The CDR3 sequence is CSARNGGEAQETQYF. For the CDR3, the DNA is TGCAGTGCTAGAAATGGGGGAGAAGCCCAAGAGACCCAGTACTTC.

The rearrangement joins TRBV5-4 to TRBJ2-1; D is tentatively TRBD1 or TRBD2 (5 bases each). CDR1 is SGHNT and CDR2 is YYREEE in the germline V gene (reference sequence). The CDR3 has 15 residues. With 4 bases removed from V and 3 bases from J, the gap between germline ends came to 14 bases. The CDR3 DNA is TGTGCCAGCAGCGAAACCGGGACGGTCTACAATGAGCAGTTCTTC. Protein: CASSETGTVYNEQFF.

V gene TRBV2 combines with J gene TRBJ2-3; D is unresolved. V was shortened by 7 bases and J by 0 bases, with 20 bases between the two germline ends. Germline V gene data show CDR1 as SNHLY and CDR2 as FYNNEI. The CDR3 loop spans 17 amino acids. CDR3 protein: CASIYNIGGSSTDTQYF. CDR3 coding DNA: TGTGCCAGCATTTATAACATCGGCGGTTCTAGCACAGATACGCAGTATTTT.

This chain joins TRBV3-1 and TRBJ1-2, with D maybe TRBD1 (5 bases). Trimming stripped 0 bases from V and 2 bases from J, with 10 bases between. CDR1 is LGHDT and CDR2 is YNNKEL in the germline V gene (reference sequence). The CDR3 consists of 15 residues. In DNA, the CDR3 is TGTGCCAGCAGCCAAGAGCCATCAGGGAACTATGGCTACACCTTC. Encoded protein: CASSQEPSGNYGYTF. Using reference TRBV3-1 and TRBJ1-2 for the parts outside the CDR3, the full variable domain is DTAVSQTPKYLVTQMGNDKSIKCEQNLGHDTMYWYKQDSKKFLKIMFSYNNKELIINETVPNRFSPKSPDKAHLNLHINSLELGDSAVYFCASSQEPSGNYGYTFGSGTRLTVV.

There are a few counts of this clonotype. Germline and junction disagree at one end, which may indicate a read error. The J gene is TRBJ2-3, the V gene TRBV5-3; D might be TRBD2 (6 bases). TRBV5-3 is an ORF for which the function is uncertain. This CDR3 is 15 amino acids long. CDR3 nucleotides: TGTGCCAGCAGCTTTTTTGCTAGCGAGACAGATACGCAGTATTTT. It translates to CASSFFASETDTQYF.

This chain links TRBV6-6 with TRBJ2-7, with D uncertain. V dropped 0 bases and J dropped 6 bases, with 12 bases sitting between them. The V gene's germline CDR1 is MNHNY and CDR2 SVGAGI (reference sequence). The CDR3 is 14 residues long. CDR3: CASSYSLGPLEQYF. The CDR3 nucleotides read TGTGCCAGCAGTTACTCGCTAGGGCCCCTCGAGCAGTACTTC.

The rearrangement joins TRBV29-1 to TRBJ2-3, with a possible D match to TRBD1 (6 bases). In germline, CDR1 is SQVTM, CDR2 ANQGSEA. Trimming took 3 bases from V and 5 from J, leaving 15 bases between them. CDR3 length: 14 residues. The CDR3 region is CSVDGQGLVDTQYF. DNA of the CDR3: TGCAGCGTTGACGGCCAGGGGCTGGTAGATACGCAGTATTTT.

The chain employs TRBV4-1 and TRBJ2-1, with unresolved D. The CDR3 is 14 residues long. Germline CDR1 and CDR2: MGHRA and YSYEKL. V was shortened by 3 bases and J by 7 bases, with 13 bases between the two germline ends. The CDR3 region has the DNA TGCGCCAGCAGCCAGTACGATATACAGAATGAGCAGTTCTTC. Its protein product is CASSQYDIQNEQFF.